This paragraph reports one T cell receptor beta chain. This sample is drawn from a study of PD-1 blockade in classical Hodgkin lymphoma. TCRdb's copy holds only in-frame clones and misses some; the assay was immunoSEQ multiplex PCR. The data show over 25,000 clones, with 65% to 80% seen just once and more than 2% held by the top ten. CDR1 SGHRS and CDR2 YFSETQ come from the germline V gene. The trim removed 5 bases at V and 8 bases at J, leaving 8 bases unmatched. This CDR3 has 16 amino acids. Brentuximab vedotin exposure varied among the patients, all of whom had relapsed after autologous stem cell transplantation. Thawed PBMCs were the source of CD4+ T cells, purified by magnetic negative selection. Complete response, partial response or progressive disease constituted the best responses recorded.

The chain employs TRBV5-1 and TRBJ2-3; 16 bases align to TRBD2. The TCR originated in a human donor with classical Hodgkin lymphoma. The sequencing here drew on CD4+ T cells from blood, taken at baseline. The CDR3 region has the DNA TGCGCCAGCAGACCCCCGGGACTAGCGGGGGGGCGTACGCAGTATTTT. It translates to CASRPPGLAGGRTQYF.